What follows describes a single TCR beta chain. Its antigen is not identified. The same CDR3 also results from other DNA sequences found in this sample. Germline CDR1 reads MNHNS; CDR2 reads SASEGT. The CDR3 covers 16 residues. Between the trimmed V and J ends, which lost 2 bases and 2 bases, there was a span of 12 bases. The record originates from a study of T cells in localized non-small cell lung cancer. Study-wide results and limits: Only one tumor region was sequenced, so heterogeneity remains possible. A median of approximately 50 of the top 100 tumor clones appeared in adjacent lung, which was paired and uninvolved. Clonality peaked in uninvolved adjacent lung rather than tumor.

TCRdb's table, derived via immunoSEQ multiplex PCR, lists solely in-frame clones and lacks some. Among 30,000 to 40,000 clones listed, almost 90% were seen once. The sequence derives from a man between 35 and 75 years old with stage I lung adenocarcinoma. The gene calls are TRBV6-1 and TRBJ1-4; weak D call: TRBD1 (5 bases). The sample was peripheral blood, taken before any cancer treatment. The DNA of the CDR3 is TGTGCCAGCAGTGAACAATACAGGTCCACTAATGAAAAACTGTTTTTT. It specifies CASSEQYRSTNEKLFF.